One and the same sample provided the 27 T cell receptor beta chains below, sequenced in a study of OX40 agonist ivuxolimab in advanced cancers. Only in-frame clones appear in the TCRdb table, and some are missing; sequencing was by immunoSEQ multiplex PCR. This sample has 100,000 to 110,000 clones, with approximately 91% found just once. The sample here was CD4+ or CD8+ T cells sorted from blood, taken in a trial of the OX40 agonist ivuxolimab. The source is an adult with an advanced solid tumor such as melanoma, head and neck, liver or kidney cancer.

The DNA for the CDR3 is TGTGCCAGCAGTTTAGGGCCTTTCCAACATCAGCCCCAGCATTTT. Translation: CASSLGPFQHQPQHF. This chain joins TRBV27 and TRBJ1-5; D is undetermined. The CDR3 has 15 amino acids. CDR1 and CDR2 (germline): MNHEY, SMNVEV (reference sequence). Trimming shortened V by 2 bases and J by 5 bases, and 13 bases separated the two germline ends.

The genes are TRBV19 and TRBJ2-5; 8 nucleotides align to TRBD1. The junction had 7 bases not matched to a gene; V was cut back by 5 bases and J by 5 bases. Germline V lookup: CDR1 LNHDA, CDR2 SQIVND (reference sequence). The length of the CDR3 is 14 residues. The CDR3 DNA reads as TGTGCCAGTAGTCGGGCAGGGGGCTTGGAGACCCAGTACTTC. Its translation: CASSRAGGLETQYF.

The V and J genes are TRBV27 and TRBJ1-5; weak D call: TRBD1 (5 bases). This CDR3 region has 14 residues. Germline V gene lookup returns CDR1 MNHEY and CDR2 SMNVEV (reference sequence). Trimming left V 2 bases short and J 9 bases short, with 14 bases between. CDR3 sequence reads: CASSLRAGPLPQHF. The CDR3 DNA reads TGTGCCAGCAGTTTAAGGGCAGGGCCCCTGCCCCAGCATTTT.

CDR3 in amino acids: CASRKTLRGGLRETQYF. For the CDR3, the DNA is TGTGCCAGCAGAAAGACCCTGCGGGGGGGCCTTCGGGAGACCCAGTACTTC. This chain connects TRBV11-2 to TRBJ2-5; the match to TRBD2 covers 9 bases. Trimming at V came to 6 bases and at J to 5 bases, leaving 16 bases not matched to a gene. This CDR3 contains 17 residues. Germline V gives CDR1 SGHAT, CDR2 FQNNGV.

This sequence joins TRBV6-1 and TRBJ2-1; 7 bases match TRBD1. Unmatched junction bases numbered 8, after V lost 2 bases and J lost 7 bases. CDR3 length: 15 amino acids. CDR1 and CDR2 (germline): MNHNS, SASEGT. DNA for the CDR3: TGTGCCAGCAGTGAACGACAGGGTAATGTTAATGAGCAGTTCTTC. Amino acid sequence: CASSERQGNVNEQFF.

The rearrangement uses TRBV5-1 and TRBJ1-4, with TRBD1 matching over 7 bases. From germline, CDR1 is SGHRS and CDR2 YFSETQ. This CDR3 has 15 amino acids. The V and J ends lost 7 bases and 4 bases, in that order; junction bases with no gene match: 10. CDR3 in amino acids: CASATGSQLNEKLFF. Here the CDR3 DNA reads TGCGCCAGCGCGACAGGGTCCCAACTTAATGAAAAACTGTTTTTT.

This rearrangement joins TRBV7-2 to TRBJ1-1, with TRBD1 identical over 9 bases. Germline V CDR1 and CDR2: SGHTA, FQGNSA. The trim removed 5 bases at V and 1 base at J, leaving 8 bases unmatched. This CDR3 region has 16 residues. This CDR3 reads CASSRMGTGRNTEAFF. The CDR3 coding sequence is TGTGCCAGCAGCCGGATGGGGACAGGGCGGAACACTGAAGCTTTCTTT.

The DNA for the CDR3 is TGTGCCAGCAGCTTGGACAGCTATGGCTACACCTTC. The encoded protein is CASSLDSYGYTF. This chain uses TRBV5-6 with TRBJ1-2; D remains ambiguous. This CDR3 comprises 12 residues. V lost 0 bases and J lost 4, with 4 bases in between. Germline lookup yields CDR1 SGHDT and CDR2 YYEEEE.

This rearrangement joins TRBV5-1 to TRBJ2-7; 9 bases are shared with TRBD2. V gave up 0 bases and J gave up 3 bases; unmatched junction bases: 16. Germline V CDR1 and CDR2: SGHRS, YFSETQ. The CDR3 loop spans 19 amino acids. The CDR3 sequence: CASSLGWGALAGVIYEQYF. CDR3 in DNA: TGCGCCAGCAGCTTGGGGTGGGGGGCACTAGCGGGCGTTATCTACGAGCAGTACTTC.

The CDR3 loop is CASSLGFARGDTQYF. CDR3 DNA sequence: TGTGCCAGCAGTTTAGGGTTTGCTAGGGGAGATACGCAGTATTTT. V and J are TRBV27 and TRBJ2-3; tentatively, D is TRBD1 (5 bases). The CDR3 has 15 amino acids. V shed 2 bases and J shed 5 bases, with 14 bases lying between them. Germline V gene lookup returns CDR1 MNHEY and CDR2 SMNVEV (reference sequence).

CDR3 nucleotide sequence: TGTGCCAGCTCACCAGTAGGAAGCTACGAGCAGTACTTC. Its translation: CASSPVGSYEQYF. This chain connects TRBV18 to TRBJ2-7; D uncertain. CDR3 length: 13 amino acids. CDR1 and CDR2 from the germline V gene are KGHSH and LQKENI. Trimming left V 2 bases short and J 3 bases short, with 8 bases between.

The chain employs TRBV5-4 and TRBJ1-5; 7 positions match TRBD1. Unmatched junction bases numbered 9, after V lost 0 bases and J lost 0 bases. Germline V gene lookup returns CDR1 SGHNT and CDR2 YYREEE (reference sequence). CDR3 size: 18 residues. The CDR3 spells CASSLGGTDAFSNQPQHF. Written as DNA, the CDR3 is TGTGCCAGCAGCTTGGGAGGGACAGACGCCTTTAGCAATCAGCCCCAGCATTTT.

The chain recombines TRBV29-1 with TRBJ2-3; D unclear. V shed 1 base and J shed 0 bases, with 5 bases lying between them. The V gene's germline CDR1 is SQVTM and CDR2 ANQGSEA. This CDR3 region has 13 residues. In DNA form, the CDR3 reads TGCAGCGTTGAAGGCGGAAGCACAGATACGCAGTATTTT. It encodes CSVEGGSTDTQYF.

The J gene is TRBJ1-4, the V gene TRBV5-1; D is unclear. V lost 0 bases and J 5 bases, leaving 8 bases between the germline ends. The CDR3 has 14 amino acids. Germline loops: CDR1 SGHRS, CDR2 YFSETQ. The CDR3 sequence: CASSLETGNEKLFF. The CDR3 DNA reads as TGCGCCAGCAGCTTGGAGACGGGGAATGAAAAACTGTTTTTT.

The chain is built from TRBV9 and TRBJ2-3, with TRBD2 matching over 12 bases. This CDR3 comprises 16 residues. The V gene's germline CDR1 is SGDLS and CDR2 YYNGEE. Trimming at V came to 0 bases and at J to 3 bases, leaving 2 bases not matched to a gene. CDR3 sequence (DNA): TGTGCCAGCAGCGTAGGGACTAGCGGGGTGACAGATACGCAGTATTTT. Amino acid sequence: CASSVGTSGVTDTQYF.

The chain joins TRBV30 to TRBJ2-3; 10 positions match TRBD2. The CDR3 runs 13 residues. With 5 bases clipped from V and 3 bases from J, the junction kept 2 bases outside the gene matches. In germline, CDR1 is GTSNPN, CDR2 SVGIG (reference sequence). Here the CDR3 reads CAWLLAGTDTQYF. The CDR3 nucleotides are TGTGCCTGGCTACTAGCGGGGACAGATACGCAGTATTTT.

Only a few counts were recorded for this clone. The J gene is TRBJ1-6, the V gene TRBV9; D call uncertain. V lost 0 bases, J lost 8 bases, and 6 bases lay in between. The CDR3 has 13 residues. Per the germline V gene, CDR1 is SGDLS and CDR2 is YYNGEE. CDR3 in DNA: TGTGCCAGCAGCGTAGTGGAAGATTCACCCCTCCACTTT. Amino acid sequence: CASSVVEDSPLHF.

CDR3 nucleotides: TGTGCCAGCAGTAAATTACCGGGACAGTCCTACGAGCAGTACTTC. Protein product: CASSKLPGQSYEQYF. The chain recombines TRBV6-1 with TRBJ2-7; 7 nucleotides agree with TRBD1. Trimming removed 5 bases from V and 1 base from J; junction bases left unmatched: 8. The CDR3 extends over 15 amino acids. Germline loops: CDR1 MNHNS, CDR2 SASEGT.

This chain uses TRBV11-2 with TRBJ2-7; D could derive from TRBD1 or TRBD2 (5 bases each). V was shortened by 4 bases and J by 3 bases, with 22 bases between the two germline ends. This CDR3 has 17 amino acids. Germline lookup yields CDR1 SGHAT and CDR2 FQNNGV. CDR3 loop: CASSSRGNLAGYYEQYF. DNA of the CDR3: TGTGCCAGCAGCTCACGGGGCAACCTAGCAGGGTACTACGAGCAGTACTTC.

This chain connects TRBV18 to TRBJ1-2; 8 nucleotides agree with TRBD1. V shed 0 bases, J shed 5 bases, and the junction held 5 bases outside the gene matches. The CDR3 extends over 15 amino acids. Germline assignment: CDR1 KGHSH and CDR2 LQKENI. In nucleotides, the CDR3 is TGTGCCAGCTCACCACCGAGAGACAGGGGATATGGCTACACCTTC. Amino acids: CASSPPRDRGYGYTF.

This sequence joins TRBV6-6 and TRBJ2-7; TRBD2 aligns across 12 bases. This CDR3 is built from 14 residues. Germline trimming cut 5 bases from V and 3 bases from J; bases unmatched to any gene: 2. The germline V gene encodes CDR1 MNHNY and CDR2 SVGAGI (reference sequence). The CDR3 loop is CASSRTSGNYEQYF. The CDR3 DNA is TGTGCCAGCAGTCGGACTAGCGGGAACTACGAGCAGTACTTC.

The V and J genes are TRBV30 and TRBJ1-1, with no clear D. CDR3 length: 11 amino acids. Germline assignment: CDR1 GTSNPN and CDR2 SVGIG (reference sequence). Trimming took off 1 base at V and 6 bases at J, with 6 bases between the two ends. CDR3 DNA: TGTGCCTGGAGTGGGCGGGCTGAAGCTTTCTTT. This translates into CAWSGRAEAFF.

The V gene is TRBV5-4, the J gene TRBJ2-3, with D tentatively TRBD1 (5 bases). The V end lost 4 bases, the J end lost 6 bases, and 15 bases lay between the germline ends. This CDR3 is 14 amino acids long. Germline-derived CDR1 and CDR2 are SGHNT and YYREEE (reference sequence). CDR3 sequence: CASSLSGSDDTQYF. The CDR3 nucleotides are TGTGCCAGCAGCCTATCAGGGTCAGATGATACGCAGTATTTT.

This chain's CDR3 is CASSLVRAKNIQYF. Here the CDR3 DNA reads TGTGCCAGCAGCTTGGTGAGGGCCAAAAACATTCAGTACTTC. The rearrangement links TRBV5-6 to TRBJ2-4; unclear D gene. Germline values: CDR1 SGHDT, CDR2 YYEEEE. With 0 bases removed from V and 1 base from J, the gap between germline ends came to 5 bases. The CDR3 is made up of 14 amino acids. Supplemented by reference TRBV5-6 and TRBJ2-4, the full variable domain reads DAGVTQSPTHLIKTRGQQVTLRCSPKSGHDTVSWYQQALGQGPQFIFQYYEEEERQRGNFPDRFSGHQFPNYSSELNVNALLLGDSALYLCASSLVRAKNIQYFGAGTRLSVL.

The V call is TRBV5-4, the J call TRBJ2-2; D could derive from TRBD1 or TRBD2 (6 bases each). V lost 3 bases and J 6 bases, leaving 12 bases between the germline ends. The V gene's germline CDR1 is SGHNT and CDR2 YYREEE (reference sequence). There are 14 residues in the CDR3. The CDR3 sequence: CASSSGGLAGELFF. CDR3 DNA: TGTGCCAGCAGCTCCGGGGGCTTGGCCGGGGAGCTGTTTTTT.

This clone appeared a few times. The gene calls are TRBV4-2 and TRBJ1-6; 9 nucleotides agree with TRBD1. Germline V gene sequence: CDR1 LGHNA, CDR2 YNFKEQ. Trimming took 2 bases from V and 8 from J; bases not matched to a gene: 1. The CDR3 contains 14 residues. DNA of the CDR3: TGTGCCAGCAGCCAAAGGACAGGGGATTCACCCCTCCACTTT. Residues: CASSQRTGDSPLHF.

The rearrangement uses TRBV10-1 and TRBJ2-7, with TRBD1 as a possible D gene (6 bases). Trimming stripped 2 bases from V and 5 bases from J, with 10 bases between. The CDR3 runs 13 residues. Germline values: CDR1 WNHNN, CDR2 SYGVQD (reference sequence). CDR3 DNA sequence: TGCGCCAGCAGTGAGGGGACAATGAACGAGCAGTACTTC. Translation: CASSEGTMNEQYF.